These 14 T cell receptor beta chains share one sample of origin, sequenced in a study of molecular identifiers for immune sequencing clone quantification. Via MiXCR, TCRdb re-called the PCR reads, giving one row per CDR3 protein. The table lists 400,000 to 600,000 distinct CDR3 sequences, around 21% of them singletons. The sample comprised naive CD8+ T cells from blood, with Jurkat cell RNA spiked in. Specified subset: FACS-sorted CD8+CD4-CCR7+CD45RA+ naive T cells. Receptors were obtained from a human donor in good health. Some libraries in this study had Jurkat cell RNA spiked in.

A word on this clonotype: A far more abundant clone sits one base away, making this likely a read error. This chain links TRBV9 with TRBJ1-1; unclear D gene. Germline CDR1 and CDR2: SGDLS and YYNGEE. The CDR3 contains 13 residues. CDR3 loop: CASSDGMNTEASF. The CDR3 DNA sequence: TGTGCCAGCAGCGATGGAATGAACACTGAAGCTTCCTTT. Based on the CDR3 plus reference TRBV9 and TRBJ1-1, the full variable domain is DSGVTQTPKHLITATGQRVTLRCSPRSGDLSVYWYQQSLDQGLQFLIQYYNGEERAKGNILERFSAQQFPDLHSELNLSSLELGDSALYFCASSDGMNTEASFGQGTRLTVV.

In this sample, this clonotype turned up many times. CDR3 sequence: CSAGTSGLNTGELFF. CDR3 coding DNA: TGCAGTGCCGGGACTAGCGGACTGAACACCGGGGAGCTGTTTTTT. The chain couples TRBV20-1 to TRBJ2-2, with 11 bases fitting TRBD2. The CDR3 contains 15 residues. V trimming: 6 bases; J trimming: 1 base; junction bases outside the gene matches: 4. The germline V gene has CDR1 DFQATT and CDR2 SNEGSKA (reference sequence).

The chain has TRBV5-1 and TRBJ1-1; D not resolved. This CDR3 spans 12 amino acids. Trimming pared 5 bases from V and 1 base from J, leaving 6 bases between. Per germline, CDR1 SGHRS and CDR2 YFSETQ. CDR3: CASRIGNTEAFF. CDR3 nucleotides: TGCGCCAGCAGGATAGGGAACACTGAAGCTTTCTTT.

This clonotype turned up a few times. The chain employs TRBV30 and TRBJ2-3, with 9 bases matching TRBD2. The J segment lost 3 bases and the V segment lost 1 base, leaving 5 bases of the junction unmatched. The CDR3 is made up of 15 amino acids. From germline, CDR1 is GTSNPN and CDR2 SVGIG (reference sequence). DNA for the CDR3: TGTGCCTGGAGTGGGACTAGCGTTAAAACAGATACGCAGTATTTT. Protein: CAWSGTSVKTDTQYF. The full variable domain, in which reference TRBV30 and TRBJ2-3 provide the parts outside the CDR3, is SQTIHQWPATLVQPVGSPLSLECTVEGTSNPNLYWYRQAAGRGLQLLFYSVGIGQISSEVPQNLSASRPQDRQFILSSKKLLLSDSGFYLCAWSGTSVKTDTQYFGPGTRLTVL.

Regarding this clonotype: A read error may be the cause here, since a much bigger clone is one base away. The genes are TRBV20-1 and TRBJ2-7; D may match TRBD1 or TRBD2 (5 bases each). The V end lost 6 bases, the J end lost 6 bases, and 18 bases lay between the germline ends. The CDR3 totals 13 residues. The V gene's germline CDR1 is DFQATT and CDR2 SNEGSKA (reference sequence). The CDR3 sequence is CSASGAVRLEQYF. In nucleotides, the CDR3 is TGCAGTGCCTCCGGGGCAGTCCGTCTCGAGCAGTACTTC.

At least ten counts were recorded for this clonotype. The chain employs TRBV28 and TRBJ2-3; TRBD1 or TRBD2 may be the D gene (6 bases each). Germline V lookup: CDR1 MDHEN, CDR2 SYDVKM. The CDR3 totals 18 residues. Trimming shortened V by 5 bases and J by 3 bases, and 24 bases separated the two germline ends. The CDR3 spells CASSPPVWGARRTDTQYF. As DNA, the CDR3 is TGTGCCAGCAGTCCTCCCGTCTGGGGGGCTAGGCGTACAGATACGCAGTATTTT.

The sample holds many counts of this clonotype. CDR3 sequence reads: CASSHDRTNTGELFF. CDR3 in DNA: TGTGCCAGCAGCCACGACAGAACGAACACCGGGGAGCTGTTTTTT. The V gene is TRBV7-9, the J gene TRBJ2-2; the D gene is possibly TRBD1 (5 bases). The germline CDR1 and CDR2 sequences are SEHNR and FQNEAQ (reference sequence). Trimming cost V 5 bases and J 0 bases, with 10 bases left between them. The CDR3 length is 15 residues.

The gene calls are TRBV6-5 and TRBJ2-1; 9 nucleotides line up with TRBD1. V was clipped by 8 bases and J by 8 bases; unmatched bases: 13. This CDR3 comprises 15 residues. CDR1 and CDR2 (germline): MNHEY, SVGAGI. CDR3 sequence reads: CASGFDRGRRDEQFF. As DNA, the CDR3 is TGTGCCAGCGGTTTCGACAGGGGGAGAAGGGATGAGCAGTTCTTC.

The table lists this clonotype with a few counts. V and J are TRBV27 and TRBJ2-7; 9 nucleotides line up with TRBD1. From germline, CDR1 is MNHEY and CDR2 SMNVEV (reference sequence). The V gene end was trimmed by 8 bases and the J gene end by 6 bases; junction bases not matched to a gene: 11. The CDR3 is 14 residues long. CDR3 DNA: TGTGCCAGCGGGTCCGGGACAGGGTCTCGCGAGCAGTACTTC. Encoded protein: CASGSGTGSREQYF.

The rearrangement joins TRBV11-3 to TRBJ2-7; TRBD2 aligns across 13 bases. J lost 9 bases, V lost 5 bases, and 13 bases had no gene match. CDR3 length: 16 residues. The germline gives CDR1 SGHNT, CDR2 YENEEA. The CDR3 bases are TGTGCCAGCAGCCAAACCGGACTAGCGGGAGTATATGGGCAGTACTTC. Its protein is CASSQTGLAGVYGQYF.

Remarks on this clonotype: Since a much larger clone is just one base distant, this may be a read error. V and J are TRBV9 and TRBJ1-2; no clear D. The CDR3 loop spans 15 amino acids. V was trimmed by 4 bases and J by 8 bases, leaving 21 bases between them. The V gene's germline CDR1 is SGDLS and CDR2 YYNGEE. CDR3 loop: CASSPGVQAPEGYTF. CDR3 DNA: TGTGCCAGCAGCCCCGGTGTGCAGGCCCCTGAGGGCTACACCTTC.

This chain connects TRBV19 to TRBJ2-1; 12 bases are a match to TRBD2. The CDR3 is 17 residues long. Germline-derived CDR1 and CDR2 are LNHDA and SQIVND (reference sequence). V lost 1 base to trimming and J lost 4 bases; unmatched junction nucleotides: 5. The CDR3 DNA is TGTGCCAGTAGTATAGTATTAGGGACTAGCGGGTACAATGAGCAGTTCTTC. It encodes CASSIVLGTSGYNEQFF.

The chain employs TRBV20-1 and TRBJ2-5; D is undetermined. Trimming cost V 3 bases and J 6 bases, with 14 bases left between them. The germline V gene encodes CDR1 DFQATT and CDR2 SNEGSKA (reference sequence). This CDR3 is built from 13 residues. CDR3 nucleotides: TGCAGTGCTAGCGGCCAGGATGGGAAGACCCAGTACTTC. Encoded protein: CSASGQDGKTQYF.

This clonotype occurred many times. This sequence joins TRBV4-1 and TRBJ1-5; a weak D match, TRBD1 (5 bases). V shed 4 bases and J shed 4 bases, with 8 bases lying between them. The length of the CDR3 is 13 residues. The germline gives CDR1 MGHRA, CDR2 YSYEKL. Here the CDR3 reads CASSPSGNQPQHF. The CDR3 DNA sequence: TGCGCCAGCAGCCCATCAGGGAATCAGCCCCAGCATTTT.